Shown below are 8 T cell receptor beta chains from a single sample sequenced in a study of OX40 agonist ivuxolimab in advanced cancers. This table comes from immunoSEQ multiplex PCR, and its TCRdb copy is limited to in-frame clones, with some not included. The sample contains tens of thousands of clones, 80% to 95% of which appear only once. The source was CD4+ or CD8+ T cells sorted from blood, collected in a trial of the OX40 agonist ivuxolimab. These receptors came from an adult with an advanced solid tumor such as melanoma, head and neck, liver or kidney cancer.

The chain combines TRBV30 with TRBJ2-3; the D is unclear. CDR1 and CDR2 from the germline V gene are GTSNPN and SVGIG (reference sequence). V gave up 5 bases and J gave up 6 bases, with 12 bases separating them. The CDR3 covers 12 residues. The CDR3 DNA reads as TGTGCCTGGGAATCAACCCCGGATACGCAGTATTTT. Residues: CAWESTPDTQYF.

This chain uses TRBV6-1 with TRBJ2-5; TRBD2 matches at 12 bases. Germline V gene data show CDR1 as MNHNS and CDR2 as SASEGT. This CDR3 comprises 14 residues. V was pared by 5 bases and J by 5 bases, with 3 bases of the junction left unmatched. This chain's CDR3 is CASSKLAGGETQYF. CDR3 nucleotide sequence: TGTGCCAGCAGTAAACTAGCGGGAGGTGAGACCCAGTACTTC.

The rearrangement joins TRBV27 to TRBJ2-7; tentative D call: TRBD1 (6 bases). This CDR3 is 14 amino acids long. Trimming shortened V by 2 bases and J by 4 bases, and 12 bases separated the two germline ends. CDR1 and CDR2 from the germline V gene are MNHEY and SMNVEV (reference sequence). The CDR3, as DNA: TGTGCCAGCAGTTTAAGGGACACGTTATACGAGCAGTACTTC. This sequence encodes CASSLRDTLYEQYF.

The V gene is TRBV27, the J gene TRBJ1-2; D is unclear. Trimming left V 0 bases short and J 3 bases short, with 14 bases between. Germline V gives CDR1 MNHEY, CDR2 SMNVEV (reference sequence). This CDR3 comprises 16 residues. DNA of the CDR3: TGTGCCAGCAGTTTATCCGGCGTGGGAGCCTACTATGGCTACACCTTC. This sequence encodes CASSLSGVGAYYGYTF.

In the case of this clone: One end of the junction is discordant with germline, which a read error may explain. This rearrangement joins TRBV19 to TRBJ2-7, with 8 bases that match TRBD2. This CDR3 spans 12 amino acids. Germline-derived CDR1 and CDR2 are LNHDA and SQIVND (reference sequence). In DNA, the CDR3 is TGTGCCAGCCTAGGCGGTAGCGGGGTTCAAGTCTTC. It yields the protein CASLGGSGVQVF.

The chain couples TRBV6-5 to TRBJ2-1; the D gene is possibly TRBD1 (5 bases). Germline V gives CDR1 MNHEY, CDR2 SVGAGI. This CDR3 is 15 amino acids long. Trimming left V 6 bases short and J 7 bases short, with 19 bases between. In DNA form, the CDR3 reads TGTGCCAGCAGCCCCTCATCAGGGTACGGTAATGAGCAGTTCTTC. This codes for CASSPSSGYGNEQFF.

The chain employs TRBV28 and TRBJ2-6; D remains unclear. Trimming left V 3 bases short and J 2 bases short, with 8 bases between. There are 15 residues in the CDR3. Looked up from germline, CDR1 is MDHEN and CDR2 is SYDVKM. The CDR3 loop reads CASSLIGPGANVLTF. The CDR3 nucleotides read TGTGCCAGCAGTTTGATAGGTCCTGGGGCCAACGTCCTGACTTTC.

The V gene is TRBV28, the J gene TRBJ2-3, with a tentative D call TRBD2 (6 bases). The CDR3 runs 15 residues. The germline V gene encodes CDR1 MDHEN and CDR2 SYDVKM. Deletions cut 7 bases from V and 3 bases from J, with 17 bases between. The CDR3 region is CASTSPQGGTDTQYF. The CDR3 bases are TGTGCCAGCACTTCGCCGCAGGGAGGAACAGATACGCAGTATTTT.